This T cell receptor (beta chain) was found in a study of blood T cell repertoires in COVID-19. Study in general: Sites in the United States, Italy and Spain provided acute and convalescent COVID-19 samples. T cells, B-cell-depleted T cells, or PBMCs provided the cDNA or gDNA that served as material.

Per the original methods: It was from reference gene primer amplification that nucleated cell counts were estimated. Generated by immunoSEQ multiplex PCR, the TCRdb table keeps only in-frame clones and is missing some. That table is the source of V, J and clone size, and D and trimming were worked out from the DNA. Of about 40,000 clones in the sample, about 90% were seen once. V was clipped by 4 bases and J by 0 bases; unmatched bases: 2. The CDR3 runs to 16 residues. Per germline, CDR1 LGHDT and CDR2 YNNKEL (reference sequence). The V gene is TRBV3-1 (or the pseudogene TRBV3-2), the J gene TRBJ2-2; 10 bases are shared with TRBD1. The sample consisted of peripheral blood. This TCR was recovered from a man aged 50 to 59 with active COVID-19. DNA for the CDR3: TGTGCCAGCAGCCGCGGGACAGGGGCGAACACCGGGGAGCTGTTTTTT. Translating gives CASSRGTGANTGELFF.